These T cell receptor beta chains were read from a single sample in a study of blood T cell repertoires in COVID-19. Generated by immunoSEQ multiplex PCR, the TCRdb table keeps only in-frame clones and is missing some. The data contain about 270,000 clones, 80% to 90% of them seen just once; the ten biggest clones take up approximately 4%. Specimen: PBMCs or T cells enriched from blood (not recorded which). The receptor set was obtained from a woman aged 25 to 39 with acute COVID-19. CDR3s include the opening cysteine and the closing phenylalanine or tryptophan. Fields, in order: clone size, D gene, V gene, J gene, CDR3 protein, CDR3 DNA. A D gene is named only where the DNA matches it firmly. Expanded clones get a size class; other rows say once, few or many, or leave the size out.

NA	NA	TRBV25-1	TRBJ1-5	CASSEYREDQPQHF	TGTGCCAGCAGTGAATACAGGGAGGATCAGCCCCAGCATTTT
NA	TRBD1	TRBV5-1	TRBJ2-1	CASSLATGTGMFF	TGCGCCAGCAGCTTAGCAACCGGGACAGGAATGTTCTTC
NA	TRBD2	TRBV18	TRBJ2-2	CASSPPTGGTGELFF	TGTGCCAGCTCACCACCGACGGGGGGCACCGGGGAGCTGTTTTTT
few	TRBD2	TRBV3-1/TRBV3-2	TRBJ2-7	CASSLATGGSYEQYF	TGTGCCAGCAGCCTAGCTACGGGAGGGTCCTACGAGCAGTACTTC
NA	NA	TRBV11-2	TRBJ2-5	CASSSTGRVQETQYF	TGTGCCAGCAGCTCTACAGGACGTGTCCAAGAGACCCAGTACTTC
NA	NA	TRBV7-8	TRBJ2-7	CASSLRAGLGSYEQYF	TGTGCCAGCAGCTTAAGGGCAGGGTTAGGCTCCTACGAGCAGTACTTC
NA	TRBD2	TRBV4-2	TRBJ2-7	CASSQEEGTSGTYEQYF	TGTGCCAGCAGCCAAGAGGAGGGGACTAGCGGTACCTACGAGCAGTACTTC
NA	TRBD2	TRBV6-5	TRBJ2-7	CASTYSGAESEYF	TGTGCCAGCACCTACAGCGGGGCGGAGTCGGAGTACTTC
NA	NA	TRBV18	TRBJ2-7	CASSLNGGSYEQYF	TGTGCCAGCTCACTTAACGGCGGCTCCTACGAGCAGTACTTC
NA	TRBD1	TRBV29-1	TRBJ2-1	CSVDRSTGQGGNEQFF	TGCAGCGTTGATCGAAGCACAGGACAGGGTGGCAATGAGCAGTTCTTC
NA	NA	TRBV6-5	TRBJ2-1	CASRRENEQFF	TGTGCCAGCAGAAGGGAGAATGAGCAGTTCTTC
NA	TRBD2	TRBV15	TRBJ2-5	CATSRNLAGLQETQYF	TGTGCCACCAGCAGGAACTTAGCGGGACTACAAGAGACCCAGTACTTC
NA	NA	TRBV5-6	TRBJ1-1	CASSLSGALEAFF	TGTGCCAGCAGCTTGTCAGGGGCTCTTGAAGCTTTCTTT
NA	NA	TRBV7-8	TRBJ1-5	CASSPGDDRPQHF	TGTGCCAGCAGCCCGGGGGACGATCGGCCCCAGCATTTT
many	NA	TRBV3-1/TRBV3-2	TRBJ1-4	CASSPGHPDEKLFF	TGTGCCAGCAGCCCGGGACACCCGGATGAAAAACTGTTTTTT
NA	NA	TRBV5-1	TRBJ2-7	CASSTVDNSYEQYF	TGCGCCAGCAGCACCGTAGACAACTCCTACGAGCAGTACTTC
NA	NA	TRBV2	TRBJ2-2	CASSRLTGLTGELFF	TGTGCCAGCAGTCGCTTAACAGGGTTAACCGGGGAGCTGTTTTTT
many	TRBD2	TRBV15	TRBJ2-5	CATSRPTSGRETQYF	TGTGCCACCAGCAGGCCTACTAGCGGTAGAGAGACCCAGTACTTC
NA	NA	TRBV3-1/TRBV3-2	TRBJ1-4	CASSLLEELFF	TGTGCCAGCAGCCTCCTTGAGGAACTGTTTTTT
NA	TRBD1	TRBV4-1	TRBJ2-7	CASSQAPTGRSSYEQYF	TGCGCCAGCAGCCAAGCCCCGACAGGGCGAAGCTCCTACGAGCAGTACTTC
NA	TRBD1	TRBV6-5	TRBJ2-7	CASRNRGQLYEQYF	TGTGCCAGCAGGAACCGGGGACAGTTATACGAGCAGTACTTC
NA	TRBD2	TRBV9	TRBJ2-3	CASSVVSSGSSDTQYF	TGTGCCAGCAGCGTAGTTTCTAGCGGGAGTTCAGATACGCAGTATTTT
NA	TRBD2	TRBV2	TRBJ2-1	CASKSGTSYNEQFF	TGTGCCAGCAAGAGCGGGACTTCCTACAATGAGCAGTTCTTC
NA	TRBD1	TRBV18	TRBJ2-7	CASSPLTTGNFYEQYF	TGTGCCAGCTCACCACTCACGACAGGGAATTTCTACGAGCAGTACTTC
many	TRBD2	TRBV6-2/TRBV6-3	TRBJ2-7	CASSYVGTTYEQYF	TGTGCCAGCAGTTACGTTGGGACTACCTACGAGCAGTACTTC
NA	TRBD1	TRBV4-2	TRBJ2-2	CASSPTGTGGTGELFF	TGTGCCAGCAGCCCCACCGGGACAGGGGGGACCGGGGAGCTGTTTTTT
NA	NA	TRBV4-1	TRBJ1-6	CASSQVSSPLHF	TGCGCCAGCAGCCAAGTTTCGTCACCCCTCCACTTT
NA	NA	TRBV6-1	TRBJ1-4	CASSEGRLEGAEKLFF	TGTGCCAGCAGTGAAGGTCGACTGGAAGGCGCTGAAAAACTGTTTTTT
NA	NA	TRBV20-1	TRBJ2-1	CSASSPFAETYNEQFF	TGCAGTGCAAGTTCCCCGTTTGCGGAGACGTACAATGAGCAGTTCTTC
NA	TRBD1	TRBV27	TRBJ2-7	CASSQGAGYEQYF	TGTGCCAGCAGCCAGGGGGCTGGGTACGAGCAGTACTTC
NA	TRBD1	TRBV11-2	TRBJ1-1	CASSEGQGNTEAFF	TGTGCCAGCAGCGAGGGACAGGGGAACACTGAAGCTTTCTTT
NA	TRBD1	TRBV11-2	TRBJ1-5	CASSFGTGINQPQHF	TGTGCCAGCAGCTTCGGGACAGGGATCAATCAGCCCCAGCATTTT